The clone carrying this T cell receptor (beta chain) was picked up a small number of times. Its specificity is unknown. This specimen belongs to a study of T cell repertoires in cytomegalovirus infection. Study-level results: Cumulated frequencies of public TCR beta families served to identify carriers of CMV plus the relevant HLA.

TCRdb recomputed calls from the reads with MiXCR, one row per CDR3 protein. The table records around 350,000 distinct CDR3 sequences, 15% to 20% of them present only once. V was clipped by 8 bases and J by 6 bases; unmatched bases: 14. The CDR3 has 16 amino acids. The TCR was taken from a human donor in good health (CMV status not recorded). Some clones in this sample may be carry-over from other donors' samples. Sequencing was carried out using PBMCs. This sequence joins TRBV12-3 or TRBV12-4 and TRBJ2-1, with 9 nucleotides matching TRBD2. The CDR3 nucleotides are TGTGCCAGCGCCCTTGTGGGCGGGAGGGGCATCAATGAGCAGTTCTTC. Its protein product is CASALVGGRGINEQFF.